The clone carrying this T cell receptor (beta chain) occurred a few times. These data belong to a study of patients and donors after allogeneic stem cell transplantation. MiXCR, run by TCRdb on the RT-PCR reads, gives a single entry per CDR3 protein. The sample gives about 110,000 distinct CDR3 sequences, 35% of which show up once; about 27% is in the top ten. The ends lost 6 bases at V and 4 bases at J; junction bases unmatched: 3. The CDR3 is made up of 14 amino acids. The rearrangement links TRBV12-3 or TRBV12-4 to TRBJ2-3, with 11 bases aligning to TRBD1. The TCR comes from a human donor who was either an allogeneic HSCT recipient or a stem cell or donor lymphocyte infusion donor (not recorded which). It is not recorded whose cells these are; they may come from a transplant donor. Sequencing was done on a sample of blood, either unsorted or a sorted T cell fraction (not recorded which). In DNA form, the CDR3 reads TGTGCCAGCAGCCGGGACAGGGGGTCAGATACGCAGTATTTT. Translating it yields CASSRDRGSDTQYF.